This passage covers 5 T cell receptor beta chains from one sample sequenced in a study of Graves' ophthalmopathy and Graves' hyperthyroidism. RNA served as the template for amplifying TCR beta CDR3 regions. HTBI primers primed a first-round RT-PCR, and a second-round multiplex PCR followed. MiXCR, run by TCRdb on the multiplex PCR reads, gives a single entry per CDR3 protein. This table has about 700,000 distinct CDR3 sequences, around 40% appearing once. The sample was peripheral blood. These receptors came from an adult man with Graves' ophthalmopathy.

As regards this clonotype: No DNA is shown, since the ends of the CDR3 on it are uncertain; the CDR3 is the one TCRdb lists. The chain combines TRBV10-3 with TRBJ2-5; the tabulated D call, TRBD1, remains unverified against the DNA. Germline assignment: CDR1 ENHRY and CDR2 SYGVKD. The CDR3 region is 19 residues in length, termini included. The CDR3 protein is CASSYLRWGGGAEQETQDF.

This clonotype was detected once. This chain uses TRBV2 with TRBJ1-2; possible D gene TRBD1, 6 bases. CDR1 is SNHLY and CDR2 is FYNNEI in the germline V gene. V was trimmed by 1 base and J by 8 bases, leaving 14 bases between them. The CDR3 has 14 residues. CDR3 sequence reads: CASSEVQAGAGYTF. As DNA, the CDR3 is TGTGCCAGCAGTGAAGTTCAAGCAGGGGCAGGCTACACCTTC.

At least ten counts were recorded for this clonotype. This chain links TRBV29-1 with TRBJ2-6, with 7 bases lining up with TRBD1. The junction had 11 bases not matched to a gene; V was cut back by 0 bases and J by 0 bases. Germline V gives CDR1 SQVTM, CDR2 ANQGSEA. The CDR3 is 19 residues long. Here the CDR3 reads CSVEDYRTGKSSGANVLTF. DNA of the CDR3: TGCAGCGTTGAAGATTACAGGACAGGAAAAAGCTCTGGGGCCAACGTCCTGACTTTC.

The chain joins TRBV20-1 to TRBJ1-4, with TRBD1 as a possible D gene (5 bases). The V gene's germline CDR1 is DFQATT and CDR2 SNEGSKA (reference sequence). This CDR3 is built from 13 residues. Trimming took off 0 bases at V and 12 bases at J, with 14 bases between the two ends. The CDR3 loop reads CSARDLAGNELFF. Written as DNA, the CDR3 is TGCAGTGCTAGAGACCTGGCAGGGAATGAACTGTTTTTT.

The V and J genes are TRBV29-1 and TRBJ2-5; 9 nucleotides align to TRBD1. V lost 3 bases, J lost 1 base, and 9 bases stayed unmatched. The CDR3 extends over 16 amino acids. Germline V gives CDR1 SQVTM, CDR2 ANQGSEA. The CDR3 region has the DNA TGCAGCGTTGAGAAGCGCAGGGACAGGGCCCAAGAGACCCAGTACTTC. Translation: CSVEKRRDRAQETQYF. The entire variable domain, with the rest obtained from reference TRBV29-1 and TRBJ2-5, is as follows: SAVISQKPSRDICQRGTSLTIQCQVDSQVTMMFWYRQQPGQSLTLIATANQGSEATYESGFVIDKFPISRPNLTFSTLTVSNMSPEDSSIYLCSVEKRRDRAQETQYFGPGTRLLVL.